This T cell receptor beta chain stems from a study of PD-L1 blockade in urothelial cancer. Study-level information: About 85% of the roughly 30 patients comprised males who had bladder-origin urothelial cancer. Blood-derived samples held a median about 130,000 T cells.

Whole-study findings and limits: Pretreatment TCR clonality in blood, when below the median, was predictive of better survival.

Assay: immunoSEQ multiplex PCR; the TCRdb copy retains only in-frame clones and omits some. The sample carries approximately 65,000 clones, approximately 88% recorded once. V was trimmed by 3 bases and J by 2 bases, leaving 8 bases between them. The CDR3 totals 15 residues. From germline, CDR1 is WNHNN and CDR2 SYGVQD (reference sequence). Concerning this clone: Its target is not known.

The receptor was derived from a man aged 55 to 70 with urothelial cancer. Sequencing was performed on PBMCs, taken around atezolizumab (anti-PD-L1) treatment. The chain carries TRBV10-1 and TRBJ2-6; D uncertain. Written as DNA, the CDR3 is TGCGCCAGCAGTGATGGAGTGGCTGGGGCCAACGTCCTGACTTTC. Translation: CASSDGVAGANVLTF.